This is a list of T cell receptor beta chains from one sample in a study of T cell responses to AZD1222 COVID-19 vaccine. The table came from immunoSEQ multiplex PCR; TCRdb's copy has only in-frame clones and leaves some out. The sample carries around 99,000 clones, roughly nine tenths recorded once. Sample: peripheral blood, taken on day 0 of AZD1222 vaccination. All receptors derive from an adult in good health. Each CDR3 is given with its conserved first and last residue. D genes are given only for firm matches. Size values are once, few and many counts, or a class for expanded clones, and some rows have none.

TGTGCCAGCATTAATGCAGGGAAAAAGGCTTTCTTT,CASINAGKKAFF,TRBV5-4,TRBJ1-1,-,-
TGTGCCTGGAGTGTTCCGGTTAATAGCAATCAGCCCCAGCATTTT,CAWSVPVNSNQPQHF,TRBV30,TRBJ1-5,once,-
TGTGCCAGCAGCTGGTACAGGGGAAAACGCGGGGAGCTGTTTTTT,CASSWYRGKRGELFF,TRBV11-2,TRBJ2-2,-,TRBD1
TGTGCCTGGAGTGGAACAGGGCGGAGGTCACCCCTCCACTTT,CAWSGTGRRSPLHF,TRBV30,TRBJ1-6,-,-
TGTGCCAGCAGCTTCGGACTAGTCGCGGACACCGGGGAGCTGTTTTTT,CASSFGLVADTGELFF,TRBV11-3,TRBJ2-2,-,TRBD2
TGTGCCAGCAGTTCAGGACTAGCGGGGGTTAGCACAGATACGCAGTATTTT,CASSSGLAGVSTDTQYF,TRBV5-4,TRBJ2-3,-,TRBD2
TGTGCCAGCAGCCAAGGGGGGGCTCGCAATCAGCCCCAGCATTTT,CASSQGGARNQPQHF,TRBV14,TRBJ1-5,-,-
TGCGCCAGCAGTGAGTCGCTGCCTAGGGAGGATTCACCCCTCCACTTT,CASSESLPREDSPLHF,TRBV10-2,TRBJ1-6,few,-
TGTGCCAGCAGGGGACAGTCCTACGAGCAGTACTTC,CASRGQSYEQYF,TRBV21-1,TRBJ2-7,-,-
TGTGCCAGCAGTATCGGACAGGGGCCGAACACCGGGGAGCTGTTTTTT,CASSIGQGPNTGELFF,TRBV6-4,TRBJ2-2,-,TRBD1
TGTGCCAGCAGCTTAGCGAAGGCTAATGAAAAACTGTTTTTT,CASSLAKANEKLFF,TRBV7-2,TRBJ1-4,-,-
TGTGCCAGCTCACGTGGGGGGACAAGGAACACTGAAGCTTTCTTT,CASSRGGTRNTEAFF,TRBV18,TRBJ1-1,few,-
TGTGCCTGCTTAGCGGGCCACTCCTACGAGCAGTACTTC,CACLAGHSYEQYF,TRBV30,TRBJ2-7,-,TRBD2
TGCGCCAGCAGCTTGGCTGCAGGGGGCAATCAGCCCCAGCATTTT,CASSLAAGGNQPQHF,TRBV5-1,TRBJ1-5,-,-
TGTGCCAGCAGTTTAAGGACTAGCCTGGGGTACAATGAGCAGTTCTTC,CASSLRTSLGYNEQFF,TRBV28,TRBJ2-1,-,TRBD2
TGCGCCAGCAGCTCGGGACTAGCGATCCAAGAGACCCAGTACTTC,CASSSGLAIQETQYF,TRBV5-1,TRBJ2-5,-,TRBD2